The 4 T cell receptor beta chains below come from one sample, sequenced in a study of T cells in women clearing cervical HPV infection. The assay was immunoSEQ multiplex PCR, and TCRdb's table has in-frame clones only and misses some. The listing contains about 39,000 clones. The sample consisted of blood buffy coat. The receptors were gathered from a woman aged 18-70 years with a cervical HPV16 infection that either progressed to CIN3+ or cleared (not recorded which).

Details on this clone: From the germline J gene comes the end of the CDR3, since the read stops 3 residues before it. The chain employs TRBV4-1 and TRBJ2-2; 8 nucleotides match TRBD2. The V gene's germline CDR1 is MGHRA and CDR2 YSYEKL. This CDR3 has 17 amino acids. Germline trimming cut 4 bases from V and 1 base from J; bases unmatched to any gene: 8. CDR3 DNA, as far as it was read: TGCGCCAGCAGCCTCGGAGGCGGGGGGCAGAACACCGGGGAG. Translated: CASSLGGGGQNTGE. In full, the CDR3 reads CASSLGGGGQNTGELFF.

About this clone itself: The read terminates 3 residues before the CDR3 end, so the remaining end is supplied by the germline J gene. The chain links TRBV19 to TRBJ1-5; no clear D. Trimming left V 3 bases short and J 8 bases short, with 11 bases between. CDR1 is LNHDA and CDR2 is SQIVND in the germline V gene (reference sequence). The CDR3 runs to 13 residues. The CDR3 sequence is CASSITVREPQHF. CDR3 DNA (partial): TGTGCCAGTAGTATTACAGTGAGGGAGCCC.

Remarks on this clone: The sequence runs out 3 residues before the end of the CDR3; the remainder is reconstructed from the germline J gene. This sequence joins TRBV5-1 and TRBJ1-2; 11 nucleotides align to TRBD1. CDR3 length equals 14 residues. Germline V CDR1 and CDR2: SGHRS, YFSETQ. With 3 bases clipped from V and 6 bases from J, the junction kept 4 bases outside the gene matches. The CDR3 protein is CASSSGQGVHGYTF. Incomplete CDR3 DNA: TGCGCCAGCAGCTCGGGACAGGGGGTACATGGC.

About this clone itself: The missing CDR3 end, 3 residues past where the read stops, is filled in from the germline J gene. This chain uses TRBV5-1 with TRBJ2-1, with D unresolved. Deletions cut 4 bases from V and 1 base from J, with 6 bases between. The CDR3 has 13 residues. Germline V gives CDR1 SGHRS, CDR2 YFSETQ. CDR3 DNA (partial): TGCGCCAGCAGCGGCAGTTCCTACAATGAG. Translating gives CASSGSSYNE. The CDR3 in its entirety is CASSGSSYNEQFF.